This TCR beta chain originates from a study of shared clonotypes between healthy human individuals. As to this clone: What it recognizes is unknown.

Study-level results: Across a handful of donors, naive CD4 shared roughly 5%, naive CD8 3% to 3.5%, memory CD4 roughly 2.5%, memory CD8 around 0.42%.

Trimming removed 2 bases from V and 1 base from J, with 12 bases in between. This CDR3 comprises 16 residues. The V gene's germline CDR1 is WSHSY and CDR2 SAAADI. Recent acute infections and vaccinations were absent in the healthy HIV-negative adult donors. Only in-frame clones appear in the TCRdb table, and some are missing; sequencing was by immunoSEQ multiplex PCR. The sample holds 2 million to 2.5 million clones, approximately 94% seen once. Sequencing used naive CD4+ T cells sorted from blood. Indicated subset: CD45RA+ positively selected. The sequence was collected from a man aged 18 to 29 in good health. The chain is built from TRBV10-2 and TRBJ1-5, with unresolved D. CDR3 bases: TGCGCCAGCAGTGAGGGCGCGGATCTCAGCAATCAGCCCCAGCATTTT. Translating it yields CASSEGADLSNQPQHF.